The 32 T cell receptor beta chains below were found in one sample sequenced in a study of T cell responses to AZD1222 COVID-19 vaccine. The data were produced by immunoSEQ multiplex PCR, yet TCRdb's version contains in-frame clones alone and is incomplete. Counted here are around 180,000 clones, 90% occurring once; the ten biggest clones make up approximately 3%. Sequencing used peripheral blood, obtained on day 0 of AZD1222 vaccination. The receptor set was obtained from an adult in good health.

The J gene is TRBJ2-1, the V gene TRBV19; 8 nucleotides match TRBD1. The CDR3 contains 15 residues. V shed 5 bases, J shed 3 bases, and the junction held 6 bases outside the gene matches. In germline, CDR1 is LNHDA, CDR2 SQIVND (reference sequence). CDR3 DNA: TGTGCCAGTAGTGGAACAGGGGGGTTCTACAATGAGCAGTTCTTC. It encodes CASSGTGGFYNEQFF.

V gene TRBV2 combines with J gene TRBJ2-2; perhaps TRBD1 as D (5 bases). The germline gives CDR1 SNHLY, CDR2 FYNNEI. The V gene lost 8 bases and the J gene lost 3 bases, with 13 bases spanning the gap. This CDR3 contains 14 residues. In DNA, the CDR3 is TGTGCCAGCGGGGCGAATGGGCACACCGGGGAGCTGTTTTTT. It codes for CASGANGHTGELFF.

The chain joins TRBV4-3 to TRBJ1-3; D is unclear. The CDR3 has 17 residues. Trimming cost V 4 bases and J 0 bases, with 16 bases left between them. Germline V CDR1 and CDR2: LGHNA, YSLEER. CDR3 sequence (DNA): TGCGCCAGCAGCCTCTCTCTTGCATCCAGCTCTGGAAACACCATATATTTT. This sequence encodes CASSLSLASSSGNTIYF.

The chain carries TRBV6-1 and TRBJ1-5, with unresolved D. The germline gives CDR1 MNHNS, CDR2 SASEGT. This CDR3 is 12 amino acids long. V was clipped by 2 bases and J by 5 bases, with 4 bases between them. CDR3 protein: CASSESYQPQHF. The CDR3 DNA reads as TGTGCCAGCAGTGAATCATATCAGCCCCAGCATTTT.

The chain joins TRBV6-4 to TRBJ2-3, with 13 nucleotides matching TRBD2. The germline CDR1 and CDR2 sequences are MRHNA and SNTAGT. The length of the CDR3 is 16 residues. The V and J ends lost 2 bases and 2 bases, in that order; junction bases with no gene match: 1. The CDR3 bases are TGTGCCAGCAGTGACGGGACTAGCGGGGTCACAGATACGCAGTATTTT. Translation: CASSDGTSGVTDTQYF.

The V call is TRBV6-1, the J call TRBJ2-7; D ambiguous. Germline CDR1 and CDR2: MNHNS and SASEGT. Trimming stripped 3 bases from V and 3 bases from J, with 9 bases between. The CDR3 has 13 amino acids. The CDR3 protein is CASSDQDGYEQYF. For the CDR3, the DNA is TGTGCCAGCAGTGATCAGGACGGCTACGAGCAGTACTTC.

The V gene is TRBV7-2, the J gene TRBJ2-3, with unresolved D. The CDR3 covers 11 residues. Trimming removed 8 bases from V and 6 bases from J, with 9 bases in between. Germline values: CDR1 SGHTA, CDR2 FQGNSA. This chain's CDR3 is CASGQRDTQYF. The DNA of the CDR3 is TGTGCCAGCGGGCAGAGGGATACGCAGTATTTT.

J is TRBJ1-5 and V is TRBV27; D not certain. Trimming stripped 3 bases from V and 0 bases from J, with 6 bases between. The germline V gene encodes CDR1 MNHEY and CDR2 SMNVEV (reference sequence). The CDR3 has 14 amino acids. DNA of the CDR3: TGTGCCAGCAGTTTGAGGGATAGCAATCAGCCCCAGCATTTT. Residues: CASSLRDSNQPQHF.

This clone was observed a single time. The chain recombines TRBV6-2 or TRBV6-3 with TRBJ1-1; D perhaps matches TRBD1 (6 bases). V dropped 1 base and J dropped 8 bases, with 11 bases sitting between them. CDR3 length: 13 amino acids. Germline V gives CDR1 MNHEY, CDR2 SVGEGT. CDR3 sequence: CASSYLQGQEAFF. The DNA for the CDR3 is TGTGCCAGCAGTTACTTACAGGGACAAGAAGCTTTCTTT.

The chain uses TRBV9 and TRBJ2-1; TRBD2 might be the D (6 bases). The ends were cut back, 2 bases at V and 7 bases at J, with 10 bases in the middle. There are 13 residues in the CDR3. Germline CDR1 reads SGDLS; CDR2 reads YYNGEE. The CDR3 reads CASSVHGRNEQFF. For the CDR3, the DNA is TGTGCCAGCAGCGTTCATGGGAGGAATGAGCAGTTCTTC.

V usage is TRBV4-2 and J usage is TRBJ1-2; 8 bases agree with TRBD1. Per germline, CDR1 LGHNA and CDR2 YNFKEQ. V lost 0 bases and J lost 4; bases outside the gene matches: 4. The CDR3 spans 15 residues. The DNA of the CDR3 is TGTGCCAGCAGCCAAGACGACAGGGGCGGCTATGGCTACACCTTC. As protein: CASSQDDRGGYGYTF.

This clone was detected once. The gene calls are TRBV29-1 and TRBJ2-5; D perhaps matches TRBD2 (6 bases). The CDR3 covers 14 residues. Trimming removed 7 bases from V and 5 bases from J, with 20 bases in between. Germline values: CDR1 SQVTM, CDR2 ANQGSEA. CDR3 sequence (DNA): TGCAGCGGTGCGGGGTCGGGAAGTATCGAGACCCAGTACTTC. As protein: CSGAGSGSIETQYF. The whole variable domain, remainder taken from reference TRBV29-1 and TRBJ2-5, is SAVISQKPSRDICQRGTSLTIQCQVDSQVTMMFWYRQQPGQSLTLIATANQGSEATYESGFVIDKFPISRPNLTFSTLTVSNMSPEDSSIYLCSGAGSGSIETQYFGPGTRLLVL.

This sequence joins TRBV4-1 and TRBJ2-7; tentatively, D is TRBD1 (5 bases). This CDR3 spans 16 amino acids. V was cut by 4 bases and J by 2 bases, with 18 bases left in between. The germline V gene encodes CDR1 MGHRA and CDR2 YSYEKL. In DNA form, the CDR3 reads TGCGCCAGCAGCCGGGGCAGCCTCGCACCCCCCTACGAGCAGTACTTC. Amino acids: CASSRGSLAPPYEQYF.

Worth noting for this clone: Other DNA sequences in the sample encode the same CDR3. CDR3 coding DNA: TGCGCCAGCAGCTTAGACAGAGCCTACGAGCAGTACTTC. As protein: CASSLDRAYEQYF. The rearrangement joins TRBV5-1 to TRBJ2-7, with D possibly being TRBD1 (5 bases). V was cut by 2 bases and J by 2 bases, with 8 bases left in between. Looked up from germline, CDR1 is SGHRS and CDR2 is YFSETQ. There are 13 residues in the CDR3.

V usage is TRBV3-1 (or the pseudogene TRBV3-2) and J usage is TRBJ1-2, with D possibly TRBD1 on 5 matching bases. V was cut by 4 bases and J by 8 bases, with 17 bases left in between. This CDR3 region has 14 residues. The V gene's germline CDR1 is LGHDT and CDR2 YNNKEL (reference sequence). CDR3 bases: TGTGCCAGCAGCCCGGGAGCTCTCGGGGGGGGCTACACCTTC. It translates to CASSPGALGGGYTF.

In its sample, this clone was seen once. The V call is TRBV19, the J call TRBJ1-1; D is possibly TRBD1 (5 bases). The CDR3 length is 13 residues. V was pared by 6 bases and J by 0 bases, with 8 bases between. CDR1 is LNHDA, CDR2 SQIVND, per germline (reference sequence). CDR3 in DNA: TGTGCCAGTAGACCAGGGCTGAACACTGAAGCTTTCTTT. Its translation is CASRPGLNTEAFF.

Concerning this clone itself: The sample has other DNA sequences that encode this CDR3 too. The chain couples TRBV6-5 to TRBJ1-2, with D perhaps TRBD1 (6 bases). In germline, CDR1 is MNHEY, CDR2 SVGAGI. Trimming removed 4 bases at V and 3 bases at J, with 9 bases between. The CDR3 covers 13 residues. The CDR3 coding sequence is TGTGCCAGCAGTTTACAGGGCGACTATGGCTACACCTTC. The encoded protein is CASSLQGDYGYTF.

This clone was observed once. The J gene is TRBJ2-3, the V gene TRBV19; D uncertain. CDR3 length: 12 amino acids. Germline CDR1 LNHDA, CDR2 SQIVND (reference sequence). V gave up 5 bases and J gave up 9 bases, with 12 bases separating them. CDR3 amino acids: CASSERYGTQYF. CDR3 coding DNA: TGTGCCAGTAGTGAACGGTATGGCACGCAGTATTTT.

The rearrangement joins TRBV6-2 or TRBV6-3 to TRBJ1-5; D possibly corresponds to TRBD1 (5 bases). CDR1 MNHEY and CDR2 SVGEGT come from the germline V gene. The CDR3 extends over 16 amino acids. The V gene lost 5 bases and the J gene lost 4 bases, with 18 bases spanning the gap. CDR3 amino acids: CASSLGHEIANQPQHF. CDR3 in DNA: TGTGCCAGCAGTCTTGGACATGAAATAGCAAATCAGCCCCAGCATTTT.

This chain joins TRBV5-1 and TRBJ2-2, with D perhaps matching TRBD2 (6 bases). CDR3 size: 16 residues. Germline CDR1 is SGHRS and CDR2 is YFSETQ. V gave up 7 bases and J gave up 6 bases, with 22 bases separating them. The CDR3 region is CASSKEGRRVAGELFF. The CDR3 DNA follows: TGCGCCAGCTCCAAGGAGGGACGCAGGGTCGCCGGGGAGCTGTTTTTT.

In this sample, this clone turned up once. The gene calls are TRBV28 and TRBJ2-7; D remains unclear. This CDR3 is 13 amino acids long. Trimming took off 1 base at V and 2 bases at J, with 6 bases between the two ends. The V gene's germline CDR1 is MDHEN and CDR2 SYDVKM. Here the CDR3 reads CASSLSSTYEQYF. The DNA for the CDR3 is TGTGCCAGCAGTTTATCTTCAACCTACGAGCAGTACTTC.

The chain links TRBV5-1 to TRBJ2-1; the match to TRBD2 covers 11 bases. There are 13 residues in the CDR3. Germline-derived CDR1 and CDR2 are SGHRS and YFSETQ. V gave up 5 bases and J gave up 7 bases; unmatched junction bases: 2. The CDR3 protein is CASRTSGANEQFF. For the CDR3, the DNA is TGCGCCAGCAGGACTAGCGGGGCAAATGAGCAGTTCTTC.

CDR3 amino acids: CASRPGDPYEQYF. CDR3 in DNA: TGTGCCAGCAGACCCGGGGATCCCTACGAGCAGTACTTC. The rearrangement uses TRBV2 and TRBJ2-7, with D possibly matching TRBD2 (5 bases). Per the germline V gene, CDR1 is SNHLY and CDR2 is FYNNEI. The CDR3 covers 13 residues. Trimming left V 6 bases short and J 2 bases short, with 11 bases between.

The V and J genes are TRBV29-1 and TRBJ2-5; a possible D gene is TRBD2 (5 bases). With 3 bases removed from V and 1 base from J, the gap between germline ends came to 12 bases. This CDR3 spans 14 amino acids. CDR1 and CDR2 from the germline V gene are SQVTM and ANQGSEA. In DNA form, the CDR3 reads TGCAGCGTTGACGCCCGGGGTGGCCAAGAGACCCAGTACTTC. This codes for CSVDARGGQETQYF.

The V call is TRBV9, the J call TRBJ2-7, with D unresolved. The CDR3 runs 9 residues. Trimming left V 5 bases short and J 7 bases short, with 4 bases between. Germline V gives CDR1 SGDLS, CDR2 YYNGEE. The CDR3 DNA sequence: TGTGCCAGCAGGGAAGAGCAGTACTTC. This encodes CASREEQYF.

This clone was picked up one time. The chain links TRBV5-6 to TRBJ1-5, with no clear D. Germline assignment: CDR1 SGHDT and CDR2 YYEEEE. V lost 1 base and J lost 3, with 14 bases in between. The CDR3 is made up of 16 amino acids. CDR3 DNA sequence: TGTGCCAGCAGCTTGTTTGGGGTGGCCTACAATCAGCCCCAGCATTTT. This gives the protein CASSLFGVAYNQPQHF.

The V and J genes are TRBV30 and TRBJ2-5; TRBD2 matches at 8 bases. The V gene end was trimmed by 2 bases and the J gene end by 5 bases; junction bases not matched to a gene: 7. Germline-derived CDR1 and CDR2 are GTSNPN and SVGIG (reference sequence). The CDR3 totals 14 residues. Here the CDR3 reads CAWSTGGGYETQYF. CDR3 bases: TGTGCCTGGAGTACTGGCGGGGGGTACGAGACCCAGTACTTC. The complete variable domain, with remaining parts taken from reference TRBV30 and TRBJ2-5, reads SQTIHQWPATLVQPVGSPLSLECTVEGTSNPNLYWYRQAAGRGLQLLFYSVGIGQISSEVPQNLSASRPQDRQFILSSKKLLLSDSGFYLCAWSTGGGYETQYFGPGTRLLVL.

The chain carries TRBV27 and TRBJ1-4; 7 nucleotides align to TRBD1. V gave up 4 bases and J gave up 6 bases; unmatched junction bases: 5. The germline CDR1 and CDR2 sequences are MNHEY and SMNVEV (reference sequence). The CDR3 runs 14 residues. For the CDR3, the DNA is TGTGCCAGCAGTTCGGACAGGATGGATGAAAAACTGTTTTTT. Amino acid sequence: CASSSDRMDEKLFF.

V and J are TRBV6-2 or TRBV6-3 and TRBJ2-7; the D gene is possibly TRBD2 (5 bases). The CDR3 covers 17 residues. With 1 base removed from V and 0 bases from J, the gap between germline ends came to 16 bases. Germline CDR1 reads MNHEY; CDR2 reads SVGEGT. As DNA, the CDR3 is TGTGCCAGCAGTTACTTGGGTCTGGCTAGCCGCTCCTACGAGCAGTACTTC. It is translated as CASSYLGLASRSYEQYF.

This chain joins TRBV7-2 and TRBJ2-3; 11 bases are a match to TRBD2. The germline gives CDR1 SGHTA, CDR2 FQGNSA. CDR3 length equals 16 residues. V was clipped by 3 bases and J by 4 bases; unmatched bases: 6. The DNA for the CDR3 is TGTGCCAGCAGCTTTCGGGCTAGCGGGGGGTCAGATACGCAGTATTTT. The encoded protein is CASSFRASGGSDTQYF. Filled out from reference TRBV7-2 and TRBJ2-3, the complete variable domain reads GAGVSQSPSNKVTEKGKDVELRCDPISGHTALYWYRQSLGQGLEFLIYFQGNSAPDKSGLPSDRFSAERTGGSVSTLTIQRTQQEDSAVYLCASSFRASGGSDTQYFGPGTRLTVL.

This clone appeared a few times. The chain links TRBV3-1 (or the pseudogene TRBV3-2) to TRBJ1-2, with D possibly TRBD1 on 5 matching bases. V shed 8 bases and J shed 3 bases, with 19 bases lying between them. CDR1 and CDR2 (germline): LGHDT, YNNKEL (reference sequence). This CDR3 region has 15 residues. The CDR3 spells CASLPTWGEDYGYTF. In nucleotides, the CDR3 is TGTGCCAGCCTTCCTACGTGGGGCGAAGACTATGGCTACACCTTC.

The genes are TRBV27 and TRBJ2-1; D is unresolved. This CDR3 contains 14 residues. V lost 6 bases, J lost 3 bases, and 12 bases lay in between. Germline V gene lookup returns CDR1 MNHEY and CDR2 SMNVEV (reference sequence). CDR3 amino acids: CASRLPGSYNEQFF. The DNA of the CDR3 is TGTGCCAGCAGACTCCCGGGCAGCTACAATGAGCAGTTCTTC.